What follows are 15 T cell receptor beta chains derived from one specimen sequenced in a study of T cell clonotyping in hematopoietic cell transplantation. Assay used: immunoSEQ multiplex PCR; TCRdb lists only in-frame clones, some missing. The repertoire includes approximately 11,000 clones, 89% of them detected once, and more than 30% sits in the top ten. Sequenced here: PBMCs, sampled 180 days after allogeneic stem cell transplant. The receptors come from a male patient between 60 and 69 years old who had an allogeneic stem cell transplant from an unrelated donor, so the T cells may come from the graft donor. Some clones in this sample may be carry-over from other donors' samples.

The J gene is TRBJ1-5, the V gene TRBV5-1; a possible D gene is TRBD1 (6 bases). The length of the CDR3 is 13 residues. Looked up from germline, CDR1 is SGHRS and CDR2 is YFSETQ. V dropped 4 bases and J dropped 4 bases, with 9 bases sitting between them. CDR3 region: CASSQGGNQPQHF. The CDR3 bases are TGCGCCAGCAGCCAAGGGGGGAATCAGCCCCAGCATTTT.

In this sample, this clone turned up once. The gene calls are TRBV9 and TRBJ1-1; D gene unclear. The germline CDR1 and CDR2 sequences are SGDLS and YYNGEE. The length of the CDR3 is 14 residues. The germline V and J ends were trimmed by 4 bases and 1 base, with 11 bases remaining between them. Here the CDR3 DNA reads TGTGCCAGCAGCCCCGGCCTGGGGAACACTGAAGCTTTCTTT. Encoded protein: CASSPGLGNTEAFF.

The chain couples TRBV18 to TRBJ1-5; weak D call: TRBD1 (6 bases). This CDR3 spans 14 amino acids. Trimming cost V 2 bases and J 8 bases, with 13 bases left between them. Germline lookup yields CDR1 KGHSH and CDR2 LQKENI. This CDR3 is CASSPGTREEPQHF. The CDR3 nucleotides are TGTGCCAGCTCACCAGGGACACGGGAAGAGCCCCAGCATTTT. The entire variable domain, with the rest obtained from reference TRBV18 and TRBJ1-5, is as follows: NAGVMQNPRHLVRRRGQEARLRCSPMKGHSHVYWYRQLPEEGLKFMVYLQKENIIDESGMPKERFSAEFPKEGPSILRIQQVVRGDSAAYFCASSPGTREEPQHFGDGTRLSIL.

J is TRBJ1-2 and V is TRBV10-3; possible D gene TRBD1, 5 bases. The CDR3 has 15 amino acids. The germline gives CDR1 ENHRY, CDR2 SYGVKD. Trimming shortened V by 0 bases and J by 2 bases, and 10 bases separated the two germline ends. CDR3 bases: TGTGCCATCAGTGAGTCCTCCAGGGACAACTATGGCTACACCTTC. Protein: CAISESSRDNYGYTF.

The rearrangement links TRBV28 to TRBJ2-5; 10 bases line up with TRBD2. The CDR3 runs 16 residues. CDR1 is MDHEN and CDR2 is SYDVKM in the germline V gene. The ends lost 3 bases at V and 3 bases at J; junction bases unmatched: 7. The CDR3 region has the DNA TGTGCCAGCAGTTTGAGGCTAGCGGGGGTAAAAGAGACCCAGTACTTC. Protein: CASSLRLAGVKETQYF.

In its sample, this clone is medium-sized. J is TRBJ2-5 and V is TRBV7-6; a possible D gene is TRBD1 (6 bases). Germline CDR1 is SGHVS and CDR2 is FNYEAQ. The CDR3 spans 15 residues. V dropped 4 bases and J dropped 0 bases, with 12 bases sitting between them. The DNA of the CDR3 is TGTGCCAGCAGCTCACTGCAGGGGTACCAAGAGACCCAGTACTTC. Encoded protein: CASSSLQGYQETQYF.

The V and J genes are TRBV18 and TRBJ2-3; 8 bases align to TRBD2. The CDR3 extends over 16 amino acids. V was pared by 4 bases and J by 0 bases, with 6 bases of the junction left unmatched. Germline V CDR1 and CDR2: KGHSH, LQKENI. CDR3 sequence reads: CASSRELAESTDTQYF. In DNA form, the CDR3 reads TGTGCCAGCTCACGAGAACTAGCGGAGAGCACAGATACGCAGTATTTT.

The chain employs TRBV6-1 and TRBJ1-2; D gene unclear. Germline loops: CDR1 MNHNS, CDR2 SASEGT. The V end was cut by 2 bases, the J end by 5 bases, with 9 bases between. The CDR3 is 13 amino acids. The CDR3 sequence: CASSEFPGYGYTF. The CDR3 region has the DNA TGTGCCAGCAGTGAATTCCCCGGATATGGCTACACCTTC.

The V and J genes are TRBV27 and TRBJ1-2; D gene uncertain. The CDR3 sequence is 14 residues long. Germline V CDR1 and CDR2: MNHEY, SMNVEV (reference sequence). The germline V and J ends were trimmed by 0 bases and 4 bases, with 9 bases remaining between them. CDR3 in amino acids: CASSLSGRTYGYTF. CDR3 DNA sequence: TGTGCCAGCAGTTTATCGGGCAGAACCTATGGCTACACCTTC.

This clone has a single count. This rearrangement joins TRBV6-6 to TRBJ1-1, with a weak D call TRBD1 (5 bases). V was trimmed by 4 bases and J by 8 bases, leaving 11 bases between them. The CDR3 length is 12 residues. Germline loops: CDR1 MNHNY, CDR2 SVGAGI (reference sequence). Here the CDR3 DNA reads TGTGCCAGCAGTTCTTACCGACAGGAAGCTTTCTTT. It translates to CASSSYRQEAFF.

The V gene is TRBV28, the J gene TRBJ1-2, with TRBD1 matching 7 bases. V lost 5 bases, J lost 8 bases, and 5 bases stayed unmatched. Germline values: CDR1 MDHEN, CDR2 SYDVKM. The CDR3 contains 12 residues. The CDR3 nucleotides read TGTGCCAGCAGTCTTACAGGGGACGGCTACACCTTC. Encoded protein: CASSLTGDGYTF.

The table lists this clone with a count of one. The CDR3 nucleotides read TGTGCCAGCAGCTTCCTGACAGGGCGGAACACTGAAGCTTTCTTT. Translated, it gives CASSFLTGRNTEAFF. The rearrangement uses TRBV5-6 and TRBJ1-1, with 7 bases that match TRBD1. This CDR3 is built from 15 residues. Germline V CDR1 and CDR2: SGHDT, YYEEEE. Trimming cost V 2 bases and J 1 base; bases outside gene matches: 5. The entire variable domain, with the rest obtained from reference TRBV5-6 and TRBJ1-1, is as follows: DAGVTQSPTHLIKTRGQQVTLRCSPKSGHDTVSWYQQALGQGPQFIFQYYEEEERQRGNFPDRFSGHQFPNYSSELNVNALLLGDSALYLCASSFLTGRNTEAFFGQGTRLTVV.

The rearrangement links TRBV7-9 to TRBJ1-1, with unresolved D. Germline CDR1 reads SEHNR; CDR2 reads FQNEAQ (reference sequence). The CDR3 has 14 amino acids. Trimming took 5 bases from V and 4 from J, leaving 14 bases between them. The CDR3 reads CASSPGSWGTEAFF. The CDR3 DNA reads as TGTGCCAGCAGCCCGGGGAGCTGGGGCACTGAAGCTTTCTTT.

The chain employs TRBV7-3 and TRBJ2-2, with D hard to call. The germline V gene encodes CDR1 SGHTA and CDR2 FQGTGA. V was clipped by 5 bases and J by 2 bases, with 3 bases between them. The CDR3 runs 12 residues. The DNA for the CDR3 is TGTGCCAGCAGCGATAACACCGGGGAGCTGTTTTTT. It translates to CASSDNTGELFF.

This chain links TRBV6-1 with TRBJ2-1; D remains unclear. CDR3 length: 14 amino acids. V was clipped by 4 bases and J by 7 bases, with 14 bases between them. CDR1 MNHNS and CDR2 SASEGT come from the germline V gene. CDR3: CASSVNFQGNEQFF. The DNA of the CDR3 is TGTGCCAGCAGTGTTAACTTCCAAGGAAATGAGCAGTTCTTC.